The 30 T cell receptor beta chains listed next were all sequenced from one sample in a study of cytomegalovirus exposure and HLA in healthy donors. The study ran its PCR with 60 Vbeta and 13 Jbeta primers. The method was immunoSEQ multiplex PCR; TCRdb's version includes in-frame clones alone and lacks a portion of them. The sample holds about 170,000 clones; roughly 81% are singletons and the top ten take around 2.6%. The specimen was PBMCs. The receptor source for this set is a young man in good health and CMV-seropositive.

The chain carries TRBV5-1 and TRBJ2-7, with 15 bases fitting TRBD2. The CDR3 is 16 amino acids. Trimming cost V 4 bases and J 6 bases; bases outside gene matches: 8. Germline assignment: CDR1 SGHRS and CDR2 YFSETQ. The CDR3 nucleotides are TGCGCCAGCAGCCCCGGACTAGCGGGAGGGCTTTCCGAGCAGTACTTC. Its translation is CASSPGLAGGLSEQYF. The variable domain in full, with the rest retrieved from reference TRBV5-1 and TRBJ2-7, is KAGVTQTPRYLIKTRGQQVTLSCSPISGHRSVSWYQQTPGQGLQFLFEYFSETQRNKGNFPGRFSGRQFSNSRSEMNVSTLELGDSALYLCASSPGLAGGLSEQYFGPGTRLTVT.

This chain links TRBV6-1 with TRBJ1-3; 7 bases align to TRBD1. CDR3 length: 14 amino acids. Unmatched junction bases numbered 6, after V lost 6 bases and J lost 4 bases. Germline V lookup: CDR1 MNHNS, CDR2 SASEGT. The CDR3 spells CASRLQGPGNTIYF. The CDR3 region has the DNA TGTGCCAGCAGACTACAGGGGCCCGGAAACACCATATATTTT.

The chain couples TRBV2 to TRBJ2-1; D might be TRBD2 (6 bases). Germline V gene lookup returns CDR1 SNHLY and CDR2 FYNNEI. V was trimmed by 4 bases and J by 6 bases, leaving 16 bases between them. This CDR3 spans 15 amino acids. The CDR3 DNA reads as TGTGCCAGCAGTGCGCGGGAAACCGCCCTCAATGAGCAGTTCTTC. Protein: CASSARETALNEQFF.

The V and J genes are TRBV15 and TRBJ2-3, with 7 bases aligning to TRBD1. The V gene's germline CDR1 is LNHNV and CDR2 YYDKDF (reference sequence). The CDR3 runs 13 residues. Trimming removed 5 bases from V and 7 bases from J; junction bases left unmatched: 6. The CDR3 loop is CATSYLQGNTQYF. The DNA for the CDR3 is TGTGCCACCAGCTACTTACAGGGGAATACGCAGTATTTT.

The chain is built from TRBV6-5 and TRBJ2-4; 7 positions agree with TRBD1. CDR3 length equals 15 residues. Germline loops: CDR1 MNHEY, CDR2 SVGAGI. Germline trimming cut 0 bases from V and 5 bases from J; bases unmatched to any gene: 4. In DNA, the CDR3 is TGTGCCAGCAGTTACTCGAGACAGGGACAAAACATTCAGTACTTC. Amino acid sequence: CASSYSRQGQNIQYF.

On this clone: Since no conserved phenylalanine or tryptophan closes the CDR3, a read error is the likely cause. Because the CDR3's place on the DNA is in doubt, the DNA is left out and the CDR3 is given as listed by TCRdb. This rearrangement joins TRBV6-6 to TRBJ1-2. The CDR3 spans 13 residues, counting both ends. CDR1 is MNHNY, CDR2 SVGAGI, per germline (reference sequence). This CDR3 reads CASSYSAADDPSI.

The chain has TRBV25-1 and TRBJ2-2, with TRBD1 identical over 11 bases. The length of the CDR3 is 16 residues. With V trimmed by 3 bases and J by 6 bases, 6 bases remained unmatched. In germline, CDR1 is MGHDK, CDR2 SYGVNS. This chain's CDR3 is CASSDLGQGAAGELFF. DNA of the CDR3: TGTGCCAGCAGTGACCTTGGACAGGGGGCGGCCGGGGAGCTGTTTTTT.

This clone has a single count. The rearrangement links TRBV7-8 to TRBJ1-5; the D gene is possibly TRBD1 (6 bases). CDR1 and CDR2 from the germline V gene are SGHVS and FQNEAQ. With 5 bases removed from V and 7 bases from J, the gap between germline ends came to 21 bases. This CDR3 is 16 amino acids long. CDR3 bases: TGTGCCAGCAGCCCCCAGGGGTCGCAAAACTTCCAGCCCCAGCATTTT. Its translation: CASSPQGSQNFQPQHF.

The chain carries TRBV27 and TRBJ2-1, with D hard to call. The CDR3 contains 14 residues. Germline V gene data show CDR1 as MNHEY and CDR2 as SMNVEV (reference sequence). Trimming removed 2 bases from V and 5 bases from J, with 10 bases in between. Here the CDR3 reads CASSLGAFDNEQFF. In DNA form, the CDR3 reads TGTGCCAGCAGTTTAGGAGCGTTTGACAATGAGCAGTTCTTC.

The V gene is TRBV27, the J gene TRBJ2-1; D might be TRBD2 (7 bases). In germline, CDR1 is MNHEY, CDR2 SMNVEV (reference sequence). The CDR3 is made up of 13 amino acids. V shed 5 bases and J shed 12 bases, with 17 bases lying between them. CDR3 loop: CASSGAGAQGQFF. The CDR3 DNA follows: TGTGCCAGCAGTGGGGCGGGGGCGCAGGGGCAGTTCTTC.

The rearrangement links TRBV9 to TRBJ2-1, with 8 bases fitting TRBD2. The germline gives CDR1 SGDLS, CDR2 YYNGEE. The junction had 2 bases not matched to a gene; V was cut back by 0 bases and J by 9 bases. The CDR3 extends over 13 amino acids. CDR3 in DNA: TGTGCCAGCAGCGTAGGTCGGGGGGGTGAGCAGTTCTTC. Protein sequence: CASSVGRGGEQFF.

This clone was detected only once. The chain has TRBV14 and TRBJ2-7, with 10 bases identical to TRBD1. The germline V gene encodes CDR1 SGHDN and CDR2 FVKESK. The V and J ends lost 3 bases and 2 bases, in that order; junction bases with no gene match: 4. CDR3 size: 15 residues. For the CDR3, the DNA is TGTGCCAGCAGCCACCGGGACAGGGGCCCCTACGAGCAGTACTTC. As protein: CASSHRDRGPYEQYF. The entire variable domain, with the rest obtained from reference TRBV14 and TRBJ2-7, is as follows: EAGVTQFPSHSVIEKGQTVTLRCDPISGHDNLYWYRRVMGKEIKFLLHFVKESKQDESGMPNNRFLAERTGGTYSTLKVQPAELEDSGVYFCASSHRDRGPYEQYFGPGTRLTVT.

The chain joins TRBV6-1 to TRBJ2-7; 14 positions match TRBD2. There are 14 residues in the CDR3. With 8 bases clipped from V and 6 bases from J, the junction kept 6 bases outside the gene matches. The germline V gene has CDR1 MNHNS and CDR2 SASEGT. The CDR3 spells CASRPGLAGAEQYF. DNA for the CDR3: TGTGCCAGCCGACCGGGACTAGCGGGAGCCGAGCAGTACTTC.

This clone appeared a few times. The chain is built from TRBV5-1 and TRBJ1-1; D may be TRBD1 (6 bases). The CDR3 contains 15 residues. The V end was cut by 0 bases, the J end by 0 bases, with 9 bases between. Per the germline V gene, CDR1 is SGHRS and CDR2 is YFSETQ. The CDR3 reads CASSLAGTLNTEAFF. CDR3 coding DNA: TGCGCCAGCAGCTTGGCCGGGACATTGAACACTGAAGCTTTCTTT.

The genes are TRBV6-5 and TRBJ2-3; 9 positions agree with TRBD2. With V trimmed by 8 bases and J by 4 bases, 1 base remained unmatched. This CDR3 region has 12 residues. Germline V gene lookup returns CDR1 MNHEY and CDR2 SVGAGI. The CDR3 region is CASRTSADTQYF. The CDR3 region has the DNA TGTGCCAGCCGGACTAGCGCAGATACGCAGTATTTT.

The chain is built from TRBV5-1 and TRBJ2-1, with 7 nucleotides matching TRBD2. The CDR3 is 12 amino acids. Germline V gene data show CDR1 as SGHRS and CDR2 as YFSETQ. J gave up 8 bases and V 4 bases, and 3 bases lay outside the gene matches. For the CDR3, the DNA is TGCGCCAGCAGCGAGGGAGGGCATGAGCAGTTCTTC. It codes for CASSEGGHEQFF.

The chain combines TRBV28 with TRBJ1-2; 8 bases match TRBD1. The CDR3 is 14 amino acids. V was pared by 6 bases and J by 4 bases, with 7 bases of the junction left unmatched. CDR1 is MDHEN, CDR2 SYDVKM, per germline. This CDR3 reads CASSRTGMSYGYTF. In nucleotides, the CDR3 is TGTGCCAGCAGCCGGACAGGGATGAGCTATGGCTACACCTTC.

V is TRBV11-2 and J is TRBJ2-1, with 7 bases that match TRBD2. Looked up from germline, CDR1 is SGHAT and CDR2 is FQNNGV. J lost 3 bases, V lost 7 bases, and 12 bases had no gene match. This CDR3 has 16 residues. The CDR3 sequence: CASTSLWGGSYNEQFF. CDR3 in DNA: TGTGCCAGCACCTCCCTGTGGGGCGGGAGCTACAATGAGCAGTTCTTC.

The chain links TRBV6-5 to TRBJ2-2, with 9 positions matching TRBD2. There are 14 residues in the CDR3. Germline lookup yields CDR1 MNHEY and CDR2 SVGAGI. V lost 6 bases, J lost 7 bases, and 6 bases stayed unmatched. DNA for the CDR3: TGTGCCAGCAGAAATAGCGGGAGTATCGGGGAGCTGTTTTTT. Protein: CASRNSGSIGELFF.

This clone has just one count. The rearrangement joins TRBV14 to TRBJ2-1, with D perhaps matching TRBD2 (6 bases). Trimming took 8 bases from V and 2 from J, leaving 10 bases between them. This CDR3 region has 13 residues. Germline V gene lookup returns CDR1 SGHDN and CDR2 FVKESK. CDR3 DNA: TGTGCCAGCGATGGAGGGGCCTACAATGAGCAGTTCTTC. It yields the protein CASDGGAYNEQFF.

This chain connects TRBV7-6 to TRBJ1-1; 9 nucleotides line up with TRBD1. V gave up 0 bases and J gave up 1 base; unmatched junction bases: 12. Germline CDR1 SGHVS, CDR2 FNYEAQ. There are 19 residues in the CDR3. The CDR3 is CASSLARGLQGARNTEAFF. The CDR3 DNA follows: TGTGCCAGCAGCTTAGCTCGGGGTTTACAGGGGGCCCGGAACACTGAAGCTTTCTTT.

The chain employs TRBV30 and TRBJ2-5; the D gene is possibly TRBD2 (6 bases). Trimming took 2 bases from V and 5 from J, leaving 15 bases between them. The CDR3 covers 14 residues. Germline V gene lookup returns CDR1 GTSNPN and CDR2 SVGIG (reference sequence). The CDR3 region is CAWSRGMGTETQYF. As DNA, the CDR3 is TGTGCCTGGAGTCGCGGGATGGGCACGGAGACCCAGTACTTC.

The chain joins TRBV23-1 to TRBJ1-1; possible D gene TRBD1, 5 bases. TRBV23-1 is annotated as an ORF whose role is uncertain. The CDR3 runs 15 residues. V was trimmed by 3 bases and J by 0 bases, leaving 11 bases between them. As DNA, the CDR3 is TGCGCCAGCAGTCAGACAGCTGAAATGAACACTGAAGCTTTCTTT. This translates into CASSQTAEMNTEAFF.

The chain recombines TRBV13 with TRBJ2-1; TRBD2 might be the D (5 bases). This CDR3 region has 16 residues. The V and J ends lost 5 bases and 3 bases respectively, with 17 bases between them. The V gene's germline CDR1 is PRHDT and CDR2 FYEKMQ (reference sequence). The CDR3 DNA sequence: TGTGCCAGCAGCCCCCGGGGTCCCCTCCTCTACAATGAGCAGTTCTTC. Its translation is CASSPRGPLLYNEQFF.

The chain couples TRBV5-4 to TRBJ1-2, with D possibly being TRBD1 (6 bases). This CDR3 has 15 amino acids. Germline CDR1 reads SGHNT; CDR2 reads YYREEE (reference sequence). Trimming shortened V by 0 bases and J by 4 bases, and 13 bases separated the two germline ends. The CDR3 nucleotides read TGTGCCAGCAGCTTGGGCAGGGGAAGCGCCTATGGCTACACCTTC. Translated: CASSLGRGSAYGYTF.

V usage is TRBV7-2 and J usage is TRBJ1-5; 7 nucleotides agree with TRBD1. This CDR3 region has 19 residues. CDR1 and CDR2 (germline): SGHTA, FQGNSA. Trimming cost V 1 base and J 0 bases; bases outside gene matches: 12. The CDR3 loop reads CASSLVTGAGPNSNQPQHF. CDR3 nucleotides: TGTGCCAGCAGCTTAGTTACAGGGGCCGGCCCCAATAGCAATCAGCCCCAGCATTTT.

The chain combines TRBV12-5 with TRBJ1-2; no firm D call. Trimming shortened V by 2 bases and J by 2 bases, and 6 bases separated the two germline ends. This CDR3 contains 13 residues. Germline V gene data show CDR1 as LGHNT and CDR2 as FRNRAP. The chain's CDR3 is CASGLYLNYGYTF. The CDR3, as DNA: TGTGCTAGTGGTTTGTACTTAAACTATGGCTACACCTTC.

The CDR3: CASSTGQAYNEQFF. In nucleotides, the CDR3 is TGTGCCAGCAGCACCGGACAGGCGTACAATGAGCAGTTCTTC. The rearrangement uses TRBV7-3 and TRBJ2-1, with 7 bases lining up with TRBD1. This CDR3 contains 14 residues. V dropped 5 bases and J dropped 4; count of bases not matched to a gene: 5. Germline CDR1 reads SGHTA; CDR2 reads FQGTGA.

The chain couples TRBV5-1 to TRBJ2-3, with D hard to call. This CDR3 contains 13 residues. V was cut by 1 base and J by 2 bases, with 5 bases left in between. Germline loops: CDR1 SGHRS, CDR2 YFSETQ. Here the CDR3 DNA reads TGCGCCAGCAGCTTGCTTTTCACAGATACGCAGTATTTT. As protein: CASSLLFTDTQYF.

This clone occurred a few times. The V call is TRBV2, the J call TRBJ2-2; TRBD2 is a possible D gene (6 bases). Trimming cost V 2 bases and J 6 bases, with 7 bases left between them. CDR1 is SNHLY and CDR2 is FYNNEI in the germline V gene. This CDR3 spans 13 amino acids. The CDR3, as DNA: TGTGCCAGCAGTGAAAGACTAGCCGGGGAGCTGTTTTTT. Protein product: CASSERLAGELFF. The complete variable domain, with remaining parts taken from reference TRBV2 and TRBJ2-2, reads EPEVTQTPSHQVTQMGQEVILRCVPISNHLYFYWYRQILGQKVEFLVSFYNNEISEKSEIFDDQFSVERPDGSNFTLKIRSTKLEDSAMYFCASSERLAGELFFGEGSRLTVL.